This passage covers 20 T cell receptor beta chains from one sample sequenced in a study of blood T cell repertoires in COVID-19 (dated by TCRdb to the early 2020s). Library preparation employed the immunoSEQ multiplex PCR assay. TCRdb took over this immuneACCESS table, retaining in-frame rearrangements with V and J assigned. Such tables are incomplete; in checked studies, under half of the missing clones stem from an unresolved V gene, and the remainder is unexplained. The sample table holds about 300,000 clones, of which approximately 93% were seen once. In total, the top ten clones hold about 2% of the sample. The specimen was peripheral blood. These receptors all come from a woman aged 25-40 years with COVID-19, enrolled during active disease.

CDR3 sequence reads: CASSLSRETSFYEQYF. CDR3 bases: TGTGCCAGTAGTTTATCCCGGGAGACTAGTTTCTACGAGCAGTACTTC. V and J are TRBV19 and TRBJ2-7; D might be TRBD2 (6 bases). CDR1 is LNHDA, CDR2 SQIVND, per germline (reference sequence). This CDR3 region has 16 residues. V dropped 5 bases and J dropped 3 bases, with 20 bases sitting between them.

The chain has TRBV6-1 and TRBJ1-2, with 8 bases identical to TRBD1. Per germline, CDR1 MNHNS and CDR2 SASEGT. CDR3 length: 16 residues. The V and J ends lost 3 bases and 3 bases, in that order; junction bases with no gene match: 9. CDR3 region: CASSDARTGRDYGYTF. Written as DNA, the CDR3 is TGTGCCAGCAGTGACGCACGGACAGGGCGAGACTATGGCTACACCTTC.

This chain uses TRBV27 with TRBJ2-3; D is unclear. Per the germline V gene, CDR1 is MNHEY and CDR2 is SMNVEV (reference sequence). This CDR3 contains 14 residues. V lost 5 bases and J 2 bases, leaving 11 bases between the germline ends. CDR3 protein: CASSLDTATDTQYF. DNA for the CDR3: TGTGCCAGCAGTCTTGACACTGCCACAGATACGCAGTATTTT.

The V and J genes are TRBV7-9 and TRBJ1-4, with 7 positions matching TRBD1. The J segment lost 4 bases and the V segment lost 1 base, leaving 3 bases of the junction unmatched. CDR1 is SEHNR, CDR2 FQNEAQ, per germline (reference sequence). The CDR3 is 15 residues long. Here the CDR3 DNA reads TGTGCCAGCAGCTTAGGAGGGGGCGATAATGAAAAACTGTTTTTT. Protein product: CASSLGGGDNEKLFF.

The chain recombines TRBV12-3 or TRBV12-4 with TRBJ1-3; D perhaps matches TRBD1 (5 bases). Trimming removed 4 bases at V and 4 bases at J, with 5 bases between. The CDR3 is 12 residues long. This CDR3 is CASSYRGNTIYF. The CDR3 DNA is TGTGCCAGCAGTTACAGGGGAAACACCATATATTTT.

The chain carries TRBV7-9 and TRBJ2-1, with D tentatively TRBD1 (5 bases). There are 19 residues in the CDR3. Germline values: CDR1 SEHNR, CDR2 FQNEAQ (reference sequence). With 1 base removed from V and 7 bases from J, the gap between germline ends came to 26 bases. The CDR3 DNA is TGTGCCAGCAGCTTAGTGAGTGTCGTAAGGCAGGGTCAAATTAATGAGCAGTTCTTC. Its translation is CASSLVSVVRQGQINEQFF.

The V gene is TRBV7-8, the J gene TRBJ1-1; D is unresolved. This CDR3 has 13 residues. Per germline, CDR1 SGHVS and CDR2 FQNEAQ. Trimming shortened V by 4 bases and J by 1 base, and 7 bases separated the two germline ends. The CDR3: CASSSPGNTEAFF. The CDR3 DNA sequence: TGTGCCAGCAGCTCACCGGGGAACACTGAAGCTTTCTTT.

The CDR3 nucleotides read TGTGCCAGCAGTTACTCGACAGGCCCCTATGGCTACACCTTC. It encodes CASSYSTGPYGYTF. The genes are TRBV6-2 or TRBV6-3 and TRBJ1-2; TRBD1 might be the D (6 bases). The CDR3 length is 14 residues. The V gene lost 0 bases and the J gene lost 4 bases, with 9 bases spanning the gap. Germline CDR1 reads MNHEY; CDR2 reads SVGEGT.

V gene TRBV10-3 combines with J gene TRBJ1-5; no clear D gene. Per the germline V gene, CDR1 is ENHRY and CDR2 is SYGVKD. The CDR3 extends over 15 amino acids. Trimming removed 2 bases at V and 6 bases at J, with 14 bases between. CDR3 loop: CAISEVAGQRQPQHF. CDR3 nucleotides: TGTGCCATCAGTGAGGTGGCAGGTCAACGTCAGCCCCAGCATTTT.

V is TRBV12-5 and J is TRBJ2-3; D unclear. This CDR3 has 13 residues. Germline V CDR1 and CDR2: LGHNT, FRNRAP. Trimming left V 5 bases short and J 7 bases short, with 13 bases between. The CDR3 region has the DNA TGTGCTAGTGGTCCCTCTGGCACGAATACGCAGTATTTT. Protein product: CASGPSGTNTQYF.

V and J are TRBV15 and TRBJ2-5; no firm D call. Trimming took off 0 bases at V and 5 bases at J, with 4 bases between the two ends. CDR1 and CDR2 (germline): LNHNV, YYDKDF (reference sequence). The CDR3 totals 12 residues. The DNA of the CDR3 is TGTGCCACCAGCAGAGACATTGAGACCCAGTACTTC. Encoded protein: CATSRDIETQYF.

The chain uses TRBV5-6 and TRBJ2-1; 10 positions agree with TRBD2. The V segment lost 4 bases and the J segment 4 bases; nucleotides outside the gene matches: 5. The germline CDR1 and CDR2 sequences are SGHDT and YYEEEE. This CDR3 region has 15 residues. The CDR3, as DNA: TGTGCCAGCAGCCCGAGCGGGAGGGCGTACAATGAGCAGTTCTTC. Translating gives CASSPSGRAYNEQFF.

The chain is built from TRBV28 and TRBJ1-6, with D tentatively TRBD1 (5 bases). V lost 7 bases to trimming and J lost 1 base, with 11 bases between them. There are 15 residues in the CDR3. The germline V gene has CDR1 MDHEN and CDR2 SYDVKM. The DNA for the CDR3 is TGTGCCAGCATAAGGGGTGGGTCCTATAATTCACCCCTCCACTTT. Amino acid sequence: CASIRGGSYNSPLHF.

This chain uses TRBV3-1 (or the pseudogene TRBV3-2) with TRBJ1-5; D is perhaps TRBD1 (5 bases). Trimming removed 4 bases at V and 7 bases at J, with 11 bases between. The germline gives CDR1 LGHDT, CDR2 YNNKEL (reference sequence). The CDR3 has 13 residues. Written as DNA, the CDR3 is TGTGCCAGCAGCCCGGCCCGGGGGCAGCCCCAGCATTTT. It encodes CASSPARGQPQHF.

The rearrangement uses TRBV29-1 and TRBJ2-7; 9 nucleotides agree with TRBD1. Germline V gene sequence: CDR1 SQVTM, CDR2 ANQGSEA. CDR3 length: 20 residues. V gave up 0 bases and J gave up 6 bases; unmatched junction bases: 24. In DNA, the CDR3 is TGCAGCGTTGAAGATACGACCCTTTCTTTTACAGGGACAGGGTCTGGCGAGCAGTACTTC. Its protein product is CSVEDTTLSFTGTGSGEQYF.

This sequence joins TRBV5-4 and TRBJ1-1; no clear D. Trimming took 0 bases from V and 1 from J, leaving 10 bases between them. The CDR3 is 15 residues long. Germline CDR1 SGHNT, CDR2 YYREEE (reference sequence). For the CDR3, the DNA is TGTGCCAGCAGCTTGGCCGGTAGAGCGAACACTGAAGCTTTCTTT. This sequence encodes CASSLAGRANTEAFF.

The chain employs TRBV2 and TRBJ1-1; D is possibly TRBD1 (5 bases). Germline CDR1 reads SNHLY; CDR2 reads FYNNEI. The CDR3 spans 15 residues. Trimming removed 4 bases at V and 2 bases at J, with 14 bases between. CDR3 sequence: CASSADSSANTEAFF. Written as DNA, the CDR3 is TGTGCCAGCAGTGCCGACAGTTCTGCAAACACTGAAGCTTTCTTT.

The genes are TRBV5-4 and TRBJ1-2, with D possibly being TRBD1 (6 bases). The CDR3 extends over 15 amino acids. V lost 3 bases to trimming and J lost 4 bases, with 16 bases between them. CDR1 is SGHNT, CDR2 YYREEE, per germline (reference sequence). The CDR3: CASSYGHTRGYGYTF. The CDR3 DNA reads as TGTGCCAGCAGCTATGGACATACCAGGGGCTATGGCTACACCTTC.

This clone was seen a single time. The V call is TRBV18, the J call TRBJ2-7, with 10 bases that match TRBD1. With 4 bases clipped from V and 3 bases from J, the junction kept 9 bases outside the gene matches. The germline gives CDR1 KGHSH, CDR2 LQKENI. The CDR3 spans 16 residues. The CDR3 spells CASSLAMTGGNYEQYF. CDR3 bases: TGTGCCAGCTCACTCGCGATGACAGGGGGCAACTACGAGCAGTACTTC.

As DNA, the CDR3 is TGTGCCAGTAGAAGAGGACAGGGGAATGAAAAACTGTTTTTT. Protein sequence: CASRRGQGNEKLFF. This chain connects TRBV19 to TRBJ1-4; 9 bases are shared with TRBD1. V dropped 6 bases and J dropped 5; count of bases not matched to a gene: 4. The CDR3 extends over 14 amino acids. Germline V lookup: CDR1 LNHDA, CDR2 SQIVND (reference sequence).